The T cell receptor (beta chain) under discussion was sequenced for a study of CD8 T cells in Susac syndrome. Study-level findings and limits: The study acknowledged a relatively small number of individuals in its TCR sequencing and HLA analysis.

The CDR3 is 15 amino acids. The trim removed 0 bases at V and 6 bases at J, leaving 10 bases unmatched. The germline V gene has CDR1 SQVTM and CDR2 ANQGSEA. Of note for this clonotype: Its target is unknown.

It was with random hexamers that 0.5 to 1 ug RNA was reverse transcribed. Amplification of TCR beta CDR3 used immunoSEQ multiplex PCR across 54 Vbeta and 13 Jbeta. A single record per CDR3 protein comes from TCRdb applying MiXCR to the immunoSEQ multiplex PCR reads. The sample consists of about 150,000 distinct CDR3 sequences, under 97% of them appearing once. The sample taken for sequencing was CD4+ T cells from PBMCs. The V call is TRBV29-1, the J call TRBJ2-5, with 7 positions matching TRBD1. The origin of this receptor is a human donor with Susac syndrome. The CDR3 nucleotides read TGCAGCGTTGAAGATCGGCAGGGGGTGGTCCAGACCCAGTACTTC. As protein: CSVEDRQGVVQTQYF.